This T cell receptor (beta chain) was obtained from a study of blood T cell repertoires in COVID-19. Study context: Italy, Spain and the United States were the sources of the convalescent and acute COVID-19 samples.

The protocol was immunoSEQ multiplex PCR, while the TCRdb copy is restricted to in-frame clones and leaves out a portion. Here the sample spans approximately 390,000 clones, just under 90% being singletons. The cohort comprised adults aged roughly 18 to 100 years residing in under 25 US areas. Before being deemed recovered, Cohort 3 donors had two negative PCRs, clearance, or symptom resolution. CDR3 size: 15 residues. CDR1 is SNHLY and CDR2 is FYNNEI in the germline V gene. Trimming removed 7 bases at V and 7 bases at J, with 17 bases between. This TCR came from a woman aged 45-65 years who had recovered from COVID-19. The sequencing input was PBMCs or T cells enriched from blood (not recorded which). The chain combines TRBV2 with TRBJ1-6; TRBD1 is a possible D gene (6 bases). CDR3 DNA sequence: TGTGCCAGCATTACCACAGGGATCAGCAATTCACCCCTCCACTTT. Translation: CASITTGISNSPLHF.